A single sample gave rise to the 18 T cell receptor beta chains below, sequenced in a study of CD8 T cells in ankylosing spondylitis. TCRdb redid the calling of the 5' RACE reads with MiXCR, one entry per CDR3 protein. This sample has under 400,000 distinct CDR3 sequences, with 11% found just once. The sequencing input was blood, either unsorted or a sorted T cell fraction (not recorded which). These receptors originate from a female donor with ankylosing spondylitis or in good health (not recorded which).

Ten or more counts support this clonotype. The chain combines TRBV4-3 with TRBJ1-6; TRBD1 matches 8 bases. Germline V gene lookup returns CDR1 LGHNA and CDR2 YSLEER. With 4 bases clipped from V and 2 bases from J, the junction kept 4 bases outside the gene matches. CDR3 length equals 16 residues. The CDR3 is CASSPRTGTYNSPLHF. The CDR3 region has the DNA TGCGCCAGCAGCCCAAGGACAGGGACCTATAATTCACCCCTCCACTTT.

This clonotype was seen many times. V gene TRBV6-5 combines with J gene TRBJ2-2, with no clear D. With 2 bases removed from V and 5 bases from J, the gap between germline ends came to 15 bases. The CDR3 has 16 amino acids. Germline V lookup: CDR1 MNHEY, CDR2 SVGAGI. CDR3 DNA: TGTGCCAGCAGTTACCGGTTTTTTGGCTCAACCGGGGAGCTGTTTTTT. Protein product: CASSYRFFGSTGELFF.

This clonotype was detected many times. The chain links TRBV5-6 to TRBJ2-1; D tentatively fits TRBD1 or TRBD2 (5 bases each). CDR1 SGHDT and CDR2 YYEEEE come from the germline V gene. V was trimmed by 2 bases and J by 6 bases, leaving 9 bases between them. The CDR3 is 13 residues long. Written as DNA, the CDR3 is TGTGCCAGCAGCTTAGGGACCAGCAATGAGCAGTTCTTC. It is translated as CASSLGTSNEQFF.

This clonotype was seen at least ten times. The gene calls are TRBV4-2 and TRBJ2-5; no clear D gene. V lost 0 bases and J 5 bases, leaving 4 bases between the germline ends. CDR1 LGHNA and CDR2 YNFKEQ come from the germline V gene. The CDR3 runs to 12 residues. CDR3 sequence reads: CASSQDRETQYF. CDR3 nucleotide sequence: TGTGCCAGCAGCCAAGATCGGGAGACCCAGTACTTC.

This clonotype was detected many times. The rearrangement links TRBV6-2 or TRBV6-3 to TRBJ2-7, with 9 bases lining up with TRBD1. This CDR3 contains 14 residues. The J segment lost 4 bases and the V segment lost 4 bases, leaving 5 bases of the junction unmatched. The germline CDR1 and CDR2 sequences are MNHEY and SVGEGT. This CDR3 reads CASSWQDRGYEQYF. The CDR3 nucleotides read TGTGCCAGCAGTTGGCAGGACAGGGGTTACGAGCAGTACTTC.

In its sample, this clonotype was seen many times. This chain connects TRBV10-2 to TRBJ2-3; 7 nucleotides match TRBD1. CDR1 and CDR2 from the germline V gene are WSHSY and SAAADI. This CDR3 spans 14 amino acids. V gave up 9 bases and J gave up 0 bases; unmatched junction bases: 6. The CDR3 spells CASSRGKSTDTQYF. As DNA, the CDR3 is TGCGCCAGTTCCAGGGGGAAGAGCACAGATACGCAGTATTTT.

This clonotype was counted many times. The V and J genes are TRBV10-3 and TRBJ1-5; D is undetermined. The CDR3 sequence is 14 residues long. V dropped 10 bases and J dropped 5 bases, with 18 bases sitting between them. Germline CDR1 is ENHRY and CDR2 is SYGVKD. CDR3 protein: CATQVSSVDQPQHF. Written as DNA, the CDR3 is TGTGCCACCCAAGTTTCCTCAGTGGATCAGCCCCAGCATTTT.

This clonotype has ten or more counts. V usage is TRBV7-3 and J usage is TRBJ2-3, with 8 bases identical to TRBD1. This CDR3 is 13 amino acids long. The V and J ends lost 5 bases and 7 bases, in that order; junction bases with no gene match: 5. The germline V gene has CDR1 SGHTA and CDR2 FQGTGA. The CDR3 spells CASSPTGGNTQYF. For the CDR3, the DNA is TGTGCCAGCAGCCCAACAGGGGGTAATACGCAGTATTTT. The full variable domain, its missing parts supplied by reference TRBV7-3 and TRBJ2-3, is GAGVSQTPSNKVTEKGKYVELRCDPISGHTALYWYRQSLGQGPEFLIYFQGTGAADDSGLPNDRFFAVRPEGSVSTLKIQRTERGDSAVYLCASSPTGGNTQYFGPGTRLTVL.

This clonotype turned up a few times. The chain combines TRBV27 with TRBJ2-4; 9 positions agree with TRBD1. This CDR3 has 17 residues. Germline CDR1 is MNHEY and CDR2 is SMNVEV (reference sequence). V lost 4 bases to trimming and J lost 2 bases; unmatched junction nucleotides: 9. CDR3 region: CASSSTSQGAPKNIQYF. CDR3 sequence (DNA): TGTGCCAGCAGTTCCACTTCACAGGGGGCGCCCAAAAACATTCAGTACTTC.

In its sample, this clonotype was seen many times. CDR3 in DNA: TGTGCCAGCAGCCTATTACAGGCGAACACTGAAGCTTTCTTT. This translates into CASSLLQANTEAFF. The V call is TRBV5-6, the J call TRBJ1-1, with a weak D call TRBD1 (5 bases). Deletions cut 4 bases from V and 1 base from J, with 11 bases between. The germline V gene encodes CDR1 SGHDT and CDR2 YYEEEE. The CDR3 covers 14 residues.

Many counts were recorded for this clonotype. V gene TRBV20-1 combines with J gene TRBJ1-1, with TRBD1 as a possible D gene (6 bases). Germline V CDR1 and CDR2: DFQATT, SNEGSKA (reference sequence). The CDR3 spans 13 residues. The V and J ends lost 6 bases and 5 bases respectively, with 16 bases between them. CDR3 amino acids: CSAPPQGWTEAFF. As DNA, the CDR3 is TGCAGTGCCCCCCCTCAGGGGTGGACTGAAGCTTTCTTT.

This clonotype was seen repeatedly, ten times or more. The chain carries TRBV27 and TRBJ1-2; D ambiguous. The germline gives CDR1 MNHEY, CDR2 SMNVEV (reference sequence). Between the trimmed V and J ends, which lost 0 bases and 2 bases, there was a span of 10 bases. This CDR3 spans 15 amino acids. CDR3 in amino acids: CASSLSAGWNYGYTF. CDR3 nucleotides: TGTGCCAGCAGTTTATCTGCGGGTTGGAACTATGGCTACACCTTC.

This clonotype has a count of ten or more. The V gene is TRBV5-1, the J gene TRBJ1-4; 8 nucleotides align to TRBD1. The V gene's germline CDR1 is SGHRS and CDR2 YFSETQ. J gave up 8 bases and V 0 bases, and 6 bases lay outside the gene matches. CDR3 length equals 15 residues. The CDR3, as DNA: TGCGCCAGCAGCTTGGACAGGGGGATTTGGGAAAAACTGTTTTTT. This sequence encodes CASSLDRGIWEKLFF.

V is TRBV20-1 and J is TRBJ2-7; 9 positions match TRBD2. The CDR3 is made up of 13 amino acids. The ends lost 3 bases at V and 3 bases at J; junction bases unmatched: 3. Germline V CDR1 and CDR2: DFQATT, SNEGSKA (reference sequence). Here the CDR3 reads CSARASGDYEQYF. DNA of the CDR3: TGCAGTGCTAGGGCTAGCGGGGACTACGAGCAGTACTTC.

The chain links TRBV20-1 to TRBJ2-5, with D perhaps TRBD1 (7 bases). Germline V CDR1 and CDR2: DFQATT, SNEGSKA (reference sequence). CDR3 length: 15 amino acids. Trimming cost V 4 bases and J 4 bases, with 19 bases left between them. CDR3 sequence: CSANVRQGAGETQYF. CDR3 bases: TGCAGTGCTAACGTCCGACAGGGAGCGGGAGAGACCCAGTACTTC.

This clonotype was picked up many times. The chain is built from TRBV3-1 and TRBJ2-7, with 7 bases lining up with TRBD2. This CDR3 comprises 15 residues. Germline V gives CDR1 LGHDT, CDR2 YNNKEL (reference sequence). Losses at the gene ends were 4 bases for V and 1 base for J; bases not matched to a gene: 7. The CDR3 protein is CASSRISGRSYEQYF. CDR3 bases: TGTGCCAGCAGCCGGATCTCCGGGAGGTCCTACGAGCAGTACTTC.

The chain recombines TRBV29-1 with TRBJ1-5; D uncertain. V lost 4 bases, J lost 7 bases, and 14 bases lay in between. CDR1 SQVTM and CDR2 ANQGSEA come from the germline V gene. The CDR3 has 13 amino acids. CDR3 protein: CSVGTSQGQPQHF. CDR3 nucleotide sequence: TGCAGCGTTGGGACCTCACAAGGGCAGCCCCAGCATTTT.

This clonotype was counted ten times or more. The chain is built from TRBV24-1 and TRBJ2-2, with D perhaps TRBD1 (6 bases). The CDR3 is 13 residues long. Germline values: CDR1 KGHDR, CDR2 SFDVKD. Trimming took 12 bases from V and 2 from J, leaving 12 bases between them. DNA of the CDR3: TGTGCCTCCCTGGACAGCAACACCGGGGAGCTGTTTTTT. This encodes CASLDSNTGELFF.